A single TCR beta chain is shown here with its context. Antigen: not known. The V gene end was trimmed by 5 bases and the J gene end by 7 bases; junction bases not matched to a gene: 8. CDR3 size: 14 residues. Looked up from germline, CDR1 is SGHTA and CDR2 is FQGNSA. The treatment denotes: roughly 10-day PBMC culture with coronavirus spike peptide pools or control peptides (ViraFEST assay). Each well received 2 million or so PBMCs, cultured with roughly 9.6 IU/ml IL-2 and roughly 9 ug/ml peptide pools. The assay that was used to sequence DNA from cultured CD4+ T cells was the Oncomine TCR Beta short-read assay. TCRdb re-called the PCR reads through MiXCR, storing one row per CDR3 protein. The sample shows about 26,000 distinct CDR3 sequences, 64% of them seen only once. This entry comes from a study of vaccination and CD4 T cells after COVID-19. On the study more broadly: Sampling that followed vaccination took place a median approximately 79 days after dose two, within a range of 14 to 241. The stimulus for the cells was overlapping spike peptides derived from SARS-CoV-2, HCoV-NL63, HCoV-OC43 and HCoV-229E. Study observations and caveats: Among those convalescent, a median roughly 90% of reactive clones emerged solely post-vaccination.

The chain recombines TRBV7-2 with TRBJ2-1; 7 bases fit TRBD2. This TCR derives from a human donor who had recovered from COVID-19. Sequencing input: CD4+ T cells from blood, cultured in vitro. CDR3 in amino acids: CASSLKAGVNEQFF. CDR3 bases: TGTGCCAGCAGCCTCAAGGCGGGAGTGAATGAGCAGTTCTTC.